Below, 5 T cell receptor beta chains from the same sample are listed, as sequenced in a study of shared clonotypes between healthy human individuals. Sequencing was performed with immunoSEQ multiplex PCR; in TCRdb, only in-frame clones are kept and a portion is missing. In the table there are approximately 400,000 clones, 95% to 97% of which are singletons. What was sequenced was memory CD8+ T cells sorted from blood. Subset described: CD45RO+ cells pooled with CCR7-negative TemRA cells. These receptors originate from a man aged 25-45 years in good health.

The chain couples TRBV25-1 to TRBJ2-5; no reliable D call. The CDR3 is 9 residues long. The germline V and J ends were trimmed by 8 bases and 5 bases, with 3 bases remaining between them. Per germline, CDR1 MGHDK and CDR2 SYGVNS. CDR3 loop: CASGETQYF. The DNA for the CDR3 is TGTGCCAGCGGGGAGACCCAGTACTTC.

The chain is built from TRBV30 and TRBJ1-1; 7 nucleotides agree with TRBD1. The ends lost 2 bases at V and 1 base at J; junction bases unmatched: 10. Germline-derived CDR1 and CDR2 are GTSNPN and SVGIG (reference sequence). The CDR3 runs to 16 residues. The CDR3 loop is CAWSLVRWDRNTEAFF. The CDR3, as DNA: TGTGCCTGGAGTTTGGTTCGTTGGGACAGGAACACTGAAGCTTTCTTT. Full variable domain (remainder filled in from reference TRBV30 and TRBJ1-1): SQTIHQWPATLVQPVGSPLSLECTVEGTSNPNLYWYRQAAGRGLQLLFYSVGIGQISSEVPQNLSASRPQDRQFILSSKKLLLSDSGFYLCAWSLVRWDRNTEAFFGQGTRLTVV.

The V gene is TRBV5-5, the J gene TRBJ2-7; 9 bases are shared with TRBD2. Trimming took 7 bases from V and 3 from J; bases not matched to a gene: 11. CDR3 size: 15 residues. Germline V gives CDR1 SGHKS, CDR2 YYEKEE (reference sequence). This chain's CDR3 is CASGVGQTSGYEQYF. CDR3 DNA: TGTGCCAGCGGCGTGGGACAGACTAGCGGCTACGAGCAGTACTTC.

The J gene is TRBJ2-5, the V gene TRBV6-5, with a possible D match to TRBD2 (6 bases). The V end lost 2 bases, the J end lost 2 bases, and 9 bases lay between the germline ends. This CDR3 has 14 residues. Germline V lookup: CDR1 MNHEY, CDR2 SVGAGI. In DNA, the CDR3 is TGTGCCAGCAGTTACGGGGGGATGCAAGAGACCCAGTACTTC. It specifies CASSYGGMQETQYF.

CDR3 bases: TGTGCCAGCAGCTGGACAGGGGGCAGGTCACCCCTCCACTTT. Its protein product is CASSWTGGRSPLHF. This chain joins TRBV7-9 and TRBJ1-6; 11 bases fit TRBD1. The CDR3 loop spans 14 amino acids. Germline assignment: CDR1 SEHNR and CDR2 FQNEAQ (reference sequence). Unmatched junction bases numbered 3, after V lost 4 bases and J lost 10 bases.